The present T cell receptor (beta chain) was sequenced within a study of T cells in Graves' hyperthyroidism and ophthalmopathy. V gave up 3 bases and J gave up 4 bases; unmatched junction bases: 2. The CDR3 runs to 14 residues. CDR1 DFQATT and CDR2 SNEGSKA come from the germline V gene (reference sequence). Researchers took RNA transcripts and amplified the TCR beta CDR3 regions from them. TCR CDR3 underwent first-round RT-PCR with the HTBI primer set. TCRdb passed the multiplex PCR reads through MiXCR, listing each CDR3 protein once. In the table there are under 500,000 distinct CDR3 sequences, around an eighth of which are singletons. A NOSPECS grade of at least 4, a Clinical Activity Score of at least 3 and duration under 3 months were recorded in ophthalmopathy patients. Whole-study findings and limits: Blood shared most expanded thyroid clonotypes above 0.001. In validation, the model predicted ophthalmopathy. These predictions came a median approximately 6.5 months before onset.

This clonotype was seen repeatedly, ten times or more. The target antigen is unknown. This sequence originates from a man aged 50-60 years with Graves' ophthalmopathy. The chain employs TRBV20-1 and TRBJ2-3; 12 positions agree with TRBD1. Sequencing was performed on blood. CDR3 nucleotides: TGCAGTGCTAGGGGGACAGGGGGCCCAGATACGCAGTATTTT. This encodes CSARGTGGPDTQYF.